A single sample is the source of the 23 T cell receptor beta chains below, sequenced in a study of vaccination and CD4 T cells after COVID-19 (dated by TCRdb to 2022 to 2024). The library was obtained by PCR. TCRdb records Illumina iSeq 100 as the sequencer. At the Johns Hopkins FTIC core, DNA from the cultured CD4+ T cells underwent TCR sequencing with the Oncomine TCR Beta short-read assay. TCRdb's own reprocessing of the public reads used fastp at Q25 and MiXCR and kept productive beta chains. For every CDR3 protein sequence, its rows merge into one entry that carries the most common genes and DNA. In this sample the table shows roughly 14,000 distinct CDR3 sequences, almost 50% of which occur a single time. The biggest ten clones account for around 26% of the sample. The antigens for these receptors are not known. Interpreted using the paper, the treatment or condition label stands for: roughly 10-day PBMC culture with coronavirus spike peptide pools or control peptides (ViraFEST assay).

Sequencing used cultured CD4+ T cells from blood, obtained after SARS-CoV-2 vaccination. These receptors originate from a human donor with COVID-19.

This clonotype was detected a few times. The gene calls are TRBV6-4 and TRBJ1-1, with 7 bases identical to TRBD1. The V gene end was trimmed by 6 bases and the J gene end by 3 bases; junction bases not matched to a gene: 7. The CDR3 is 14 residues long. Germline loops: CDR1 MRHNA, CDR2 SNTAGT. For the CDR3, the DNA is TGTGCCAGCAGACAAGGACAGGCAGACACTGAAGCTTTCTTT. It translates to CASRQGQADTEAFF.

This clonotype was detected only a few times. CDR3 bases: TGCAGTGCTAGCCGCTCTGGGGCCAACGTCCTGACTTTC. It yields the protein CSASRSGANVLTF. The V and J genes are TRBV20-1 and TRBJ2-6; D remains ambiguous. Germline CDR1 is DFQATT and CDR2 is SNEGSKA (reference sequence). There are 13 residues in the CDR3. V was clipped by 3 bases and J by 0 bases, with 3 bases between them.

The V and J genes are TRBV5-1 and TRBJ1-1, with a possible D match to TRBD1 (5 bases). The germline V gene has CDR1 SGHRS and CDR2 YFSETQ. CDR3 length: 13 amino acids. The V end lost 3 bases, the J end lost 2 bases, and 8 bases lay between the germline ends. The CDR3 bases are TGCGCCAGCAGCTCGGGGGACAACACTGAAGCTTTCTTT. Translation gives CASSSGDNTEAFF.

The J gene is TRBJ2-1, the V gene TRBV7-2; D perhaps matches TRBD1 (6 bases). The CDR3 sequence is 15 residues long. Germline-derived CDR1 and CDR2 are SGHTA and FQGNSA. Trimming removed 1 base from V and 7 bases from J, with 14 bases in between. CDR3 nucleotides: TGTGCCAGCAGCTTAGATAGGACAGAAATAAATGAGCAGTTCTTC. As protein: CASSLDRTEINEQFF.

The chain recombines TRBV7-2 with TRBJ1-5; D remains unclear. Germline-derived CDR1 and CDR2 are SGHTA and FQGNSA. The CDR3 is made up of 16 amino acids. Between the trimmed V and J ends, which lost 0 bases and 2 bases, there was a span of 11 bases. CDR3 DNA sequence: TGTGCCAGCAGCTTAGCTGGGCAGGCCCGCAATCAGCCCCAGCATTTT. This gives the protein CASSLAGQARNQPQHF.

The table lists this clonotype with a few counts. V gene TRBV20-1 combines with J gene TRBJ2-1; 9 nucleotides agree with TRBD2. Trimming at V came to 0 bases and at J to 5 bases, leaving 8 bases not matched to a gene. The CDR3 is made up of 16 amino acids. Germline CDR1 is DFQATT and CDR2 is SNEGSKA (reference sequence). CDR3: CSARDMAGGPDNEQFF. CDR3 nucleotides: TGCAGTGCTAGAGACATGGCGGGGGGGCCGGACAATGAGCAGTTCTTC.

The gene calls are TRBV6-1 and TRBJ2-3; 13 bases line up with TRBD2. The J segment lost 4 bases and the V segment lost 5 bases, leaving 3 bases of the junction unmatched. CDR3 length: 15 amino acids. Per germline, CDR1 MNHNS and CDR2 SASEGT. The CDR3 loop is CASSPLAGGPDTQYF. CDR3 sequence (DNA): TGTGCCAGCAGTCCACTAGCGGGGGGGCCAGATACGCAGTATTTT.

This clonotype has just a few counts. CDR3: CSAYTGGMGTGELFF. The CDR3 DNA reads TGCAGTGCTTACACGGGGGGGATGGGCACCGGGGAGCTGTTTTTT. This chain uses TRBV20-1 with TRBJ2-2; 8 bases match TRBD2. CDR1 is DFQATT and CDR2 is SNEGSKA in the germline V gene (reference sequence). V was clipped by 5 bases and J by 4 bases; unmatched bases: 9. The CDR3 length is 15 residues.

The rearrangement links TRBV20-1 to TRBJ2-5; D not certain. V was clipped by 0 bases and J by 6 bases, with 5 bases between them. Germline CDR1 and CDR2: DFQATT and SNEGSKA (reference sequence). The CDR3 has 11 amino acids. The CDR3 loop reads CSARDQKTQYF. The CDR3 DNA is TGCAGTGCTAGAGATCAGAAGACCCAGTACTTC.

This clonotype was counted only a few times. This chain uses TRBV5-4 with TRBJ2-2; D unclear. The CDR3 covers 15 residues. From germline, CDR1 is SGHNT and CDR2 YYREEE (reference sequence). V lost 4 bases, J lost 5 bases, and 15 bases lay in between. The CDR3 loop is CASSPAWGRTGELFF. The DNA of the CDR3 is TGTGCCAGCAGCCCGGCCTGGGGTCGGACCGGGGAGCTGTTTTTT.

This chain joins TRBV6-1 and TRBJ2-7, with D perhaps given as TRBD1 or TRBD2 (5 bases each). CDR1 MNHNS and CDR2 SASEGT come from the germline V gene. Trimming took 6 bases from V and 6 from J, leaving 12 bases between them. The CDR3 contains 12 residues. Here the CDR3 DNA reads TGTGCCAGCAGAATAGGGACCGGCGAGCAGTACTTC. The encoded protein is CASRIGTGEQYF.

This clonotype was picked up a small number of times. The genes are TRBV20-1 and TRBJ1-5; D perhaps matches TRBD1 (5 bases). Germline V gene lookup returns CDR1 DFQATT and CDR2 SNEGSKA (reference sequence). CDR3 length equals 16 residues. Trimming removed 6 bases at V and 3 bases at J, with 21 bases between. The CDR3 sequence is CSAAPRQSKDNQPQHF. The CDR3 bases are TGCAGTGCGGCTCCACGACAGTCCAAGGACAATCAGCCCCAGCATTTT.

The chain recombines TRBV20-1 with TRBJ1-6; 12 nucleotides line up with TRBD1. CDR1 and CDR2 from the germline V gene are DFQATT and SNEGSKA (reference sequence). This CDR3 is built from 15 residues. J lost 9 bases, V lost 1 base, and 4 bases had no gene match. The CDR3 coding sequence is TGCAGTGCTAGAGCGGGACAGGGGGCCGGTTCACCCCTCCACTTT. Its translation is CSARAGQGAGSPLHF.

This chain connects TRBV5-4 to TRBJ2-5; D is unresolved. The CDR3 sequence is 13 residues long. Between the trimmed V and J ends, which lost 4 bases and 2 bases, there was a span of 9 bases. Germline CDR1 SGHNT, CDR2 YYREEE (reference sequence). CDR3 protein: CASSPPTQETQYF. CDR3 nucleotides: TGTGCCAGCAGCCCCCCCACACAAGAGACCCAGTACTTC.

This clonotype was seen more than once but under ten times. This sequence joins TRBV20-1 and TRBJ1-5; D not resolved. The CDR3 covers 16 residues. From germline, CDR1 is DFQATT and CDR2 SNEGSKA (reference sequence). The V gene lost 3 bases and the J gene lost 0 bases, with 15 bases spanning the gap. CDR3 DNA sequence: TGCAGTGCTAGTGTCGTGTCGGTTGATAGCAATCAGCCCCAGCATTTT. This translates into CSASVVSVDSNQPQHF.

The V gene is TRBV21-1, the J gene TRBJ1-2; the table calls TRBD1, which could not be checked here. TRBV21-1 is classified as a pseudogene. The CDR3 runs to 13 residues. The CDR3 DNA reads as TGTGCCAGCAGCAAACGGACAGGGGACGGCTACACCTTC. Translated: CASSKRTGDGYTF.

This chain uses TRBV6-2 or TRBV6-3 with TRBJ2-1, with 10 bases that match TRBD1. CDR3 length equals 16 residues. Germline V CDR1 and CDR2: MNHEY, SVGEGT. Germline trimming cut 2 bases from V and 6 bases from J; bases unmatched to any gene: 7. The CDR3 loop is CASSYQKGQGINEQFF. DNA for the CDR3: TGTGCCAGCAGTTACCAAAAGGGACAGGGGATCAATGAGCAGTTCTTC.

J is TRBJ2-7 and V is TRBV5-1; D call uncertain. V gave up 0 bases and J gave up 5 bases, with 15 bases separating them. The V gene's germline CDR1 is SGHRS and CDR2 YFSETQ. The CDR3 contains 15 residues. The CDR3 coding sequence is TGCGCCAGCAGCTTGGGGGCAGGTGAATCCAACGAGCAGTACTTC. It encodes CASSLGAGESNEQYF. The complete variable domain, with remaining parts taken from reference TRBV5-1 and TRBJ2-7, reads KAGVTQTPRYLIKTRGQQVTLSCSPISGHRSVSWYQQTPGQGLQFLFEYFSETQRNKGNFPGRFSGRQFSNSRSEMNVSTLELGDSALYLCASSLGAGESNEQYFGPGTRLTVT.

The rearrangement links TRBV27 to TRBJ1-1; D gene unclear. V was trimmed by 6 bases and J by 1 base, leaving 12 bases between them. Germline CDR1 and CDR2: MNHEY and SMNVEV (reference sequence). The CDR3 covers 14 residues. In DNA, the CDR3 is TGTGCCAGCAGGTGGTTAGGGCCGAACACTGAAGCTTTCTTT. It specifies CASRWLGPNTEAFF.

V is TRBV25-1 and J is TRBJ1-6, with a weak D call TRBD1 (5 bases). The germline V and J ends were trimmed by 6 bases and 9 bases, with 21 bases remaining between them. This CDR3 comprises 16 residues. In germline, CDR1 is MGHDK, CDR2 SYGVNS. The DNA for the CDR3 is TGTGCCAGCAGCCCGATCGGACCGGGGCGGGTTTCACCCCTCCACTTT. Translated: CASSPIGPGRVSPLHF.

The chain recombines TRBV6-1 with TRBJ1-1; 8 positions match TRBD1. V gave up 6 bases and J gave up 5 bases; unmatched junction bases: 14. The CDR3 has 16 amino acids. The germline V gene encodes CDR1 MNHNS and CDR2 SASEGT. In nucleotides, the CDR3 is TGTGCCAGCAGGGACCTGGCTGGACAGGGCGGAACTGAAGCTTTCTTT. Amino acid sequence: CASRDLAGQGGTEAFF.

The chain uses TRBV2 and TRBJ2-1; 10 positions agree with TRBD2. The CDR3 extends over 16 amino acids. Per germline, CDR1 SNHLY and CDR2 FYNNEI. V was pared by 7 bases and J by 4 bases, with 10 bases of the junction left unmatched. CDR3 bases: TGTGCCAGCAACGGTCGGGTAGCGGGGGGTTACAATGAGCAGTTCTTC. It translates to CASNGRVAGGYNEQFF.

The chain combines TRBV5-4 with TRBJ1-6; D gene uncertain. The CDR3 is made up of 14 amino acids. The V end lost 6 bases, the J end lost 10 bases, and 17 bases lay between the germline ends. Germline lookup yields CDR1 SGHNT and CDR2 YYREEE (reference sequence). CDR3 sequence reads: CASKIGPVDSPLHF. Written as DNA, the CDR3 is TGTGCCAGCAAGATCGGACCCGTTGACTCACCCCTCCACTTT.